The next 17 T cell receptor beta chains were all read from a single sample in a study of cytomegalovirus exposure and HLA in healthy donors. Assay: immunoSEQ multiplex PCR; the TCRdb copy retains only in-frame clones and omits some. The data contain about 200,000 clones, about 81% of them singletons. Sequencing used PBMCs. The receptors were sampled from a woman aged 25 to 45 in good health and CMV-seronegative.

The V and J genes are TRBV27 and TRBJ2-2; TRBD1 aligns across 9 bases. After removal of 7 bases from V and 4 bases from J, the junction contained 13 bases not matched to a gene. The CDR3 loop spans 17 amino acids. From germline, CDR1 is MNHEY and CDR2 SMNVEV (reference sequence). CDR3 nucleotide sequence: TGTGCCAGCACTGATAAACCGGGACAGGGATCCACCGGGGAGCTGTTTTTT. Amino acids: CASTDKPGQGSTGELFF.

J is TRBJ2-1 and V is TRBV6-5; TRBD1 agrees at 9 bases. Unmatched junction bases numbered 1, after V lost 6 bases and J lost 1 base. Germline-derived CDR1 and CDR2 are MNHEY and SVGAGI. The CDR3 totals 14 residues. The chain's CDR3 is CASRTGGSYNEQFF. CDR3 DNA sequence: TGTGCCAGCAGGACAGGGGGGTCCTACAATGAGCAGTTCTTC.

The chain uses TRBV19 and TRBJ2-5, with 10 bases aligning to TRBD1. Germline lookup yields CDR1 LNHDA and CDR2 SQIVND (reference sequence). Germline trimming cut 11 bases from V and 2 bases from J; bases unmatched to any gene: 2. This CDR3 spans 12 amino acids. CDR3 bases: TGTGCCGTGGGACAGGGGCAAGAGACCCAGTACTTC. Translating gives CAVGQGQETQYF.

The rearrangement uses TRBV2 and TRBJ2-2, with a tentative D call TRBD2 (7 bases). Germline CDR1 reads SNHLY; CDR2 reads FYNNEI. The CDR3 covers 17 residues. V gave up 1 base and J gave up 1 base, with 13 bases separating them. DNA of the CDR3: TGTGCCAGCAGTGAAGTGGGGGGGCGCAGGAACACCGGGGAGCTGTTTTTT. Protein: CASSEVGGRRNTGELFF.

This clone was observed a handful of times. The rearrangement links TRBV27 to TRBJ2-2; TRBD1 is a possible D gene (5 bases). Trimming pared 6 bases from V and 1 base from J, leaving 9 bases between. CDR1 and CDR2 (germline): MNHEY, SMNVEV (reference sequence). The CDR3 covers 14 residues. The CDR3 region is CASSNGQNTGELFF. The CDR3 DNA sequence: TGTGCCAGCAGCAATGGACAGAACACCGGGGAGCTGTTTTTT.

The chain is built from TRBV9 and TRBJ2-7, with TRBD1 matching 9 bases. This CDR3 comprises 16 residues. Trimming removed 0 bases from V and 3 bases from J; junction bases left unmatched: 7. Germline CDR1 SGDLS, CDR2 YYNGEE. The CDR3 region is CASSVAPGQGYYEQYF. As DNA, the CDR3 is TGTGCCAGCAGCGTAGCGCCGGGACAGGGCTACTACGAGCAGTACTTC.

As regards this clone: At the DNA level, this CDR3 is encoded by other sequences in the same sample as well. The chain employs TRBV30 and TRBJ2-3; 14 positions match TRBD2. This CDR3 region has 16 residues. CDR1 and CDR2 from the germline V gene are GTSNPN and SVGIG (reference sequence). The J segment lost 3 bases and the V segment lost 3 bases, leaving 5 bases of the junction unmatched. The CDR3 is CAWSRGTSGSTDTQYF. The CDR3 DNA is TGTGCCTGGAGCCGCGGGACTAGCGGGAGTACAGATACGCAGTATTTT.

The chain couples TRBV7-9 to TRBJ2-1; D not resolved. The germline V and J ends were trimmed by 5 bases and 8 bases, with 10 bases remaining between them. The CDR3 spans 12 residues. Germline V CDR1 and CDR2: SEHNR, FQNEAQ (reference sequence). CDR3 coding DNA: TGTGCCAGCAGCCTCGGTGGAGATGAGCAGTTCTTC. The encoded protein is CASSLGGDEQFF. Using reference TRBV7-9 and TRBJ2-1 for the parts outside the CDR3, the full variable domain is DTGVSQNPRHKITKRGQNVTFRCDPISEHNRLYWYRQTLGQGPEFLTYFQNEAQLEKSRLLSDRFSAERPKGSFSTLEIQRTEQGDSAMYLCASSLGGDEQFFGPGTRLTVL.

This sequence joins TRBV29-1 and TRBJ1-2; a weak D match, TRBD1 (5 bases). The CDR3 runs to 13 residues. The germline gives CDR1 SQVTM, CDR2 ANQGSEA. Trimming took off 3 bases at V and 4 bases at J, with 12 bases between the two ends. The CDR3 protein is CSVDWGGSYGYTF. The CDR3 DNA reads as TGCAGCGTTGATTGGGGGGGTTCCTATGGCTACACCTTC.

This clone has only a few counts. The J gene is TRBJ2-7, the V gene TRBV28, with 7 bases fitting TRBD1. Germline values: CDR1 MDHEN, CDR2 SYDVKM. The V segment lost 2 bases and the J segment 3 bases; nucleotides outside the gene matches: 4. This CDR3 region has 14 residues. The CDR3 DNA follows: TGTGCCAGCAGTTTAGGGGGACAGATCTACGAGCAGTACTTC. This translates into CASSLGGQIYEQYF.

J is TRBJ2-1 and V is TRBV6-1; 9 bases agree with TRBD2. Germline CDR1 reads MNHNS; CDR2 reads SASEGT. V was pared by 2 bases and J by 8 bases, with 4 bases of the junction left unmatched. The CDR3 consists of 14 residues. CDR3 coding DNA: TGTGCCAGCAGTGAAATTGGGACTAGCTATGAGCAGTTCTTC. Translating gives CASSEIGTSYEQFF.

The chain carries TRBV30 and TRBJ2-7; 8 bases are a match to TRBD1. This CDR3 has 16 residues. V was clipped by 2 bases and J by 4 bases; unmatched bases: 13. Germline loops: CDR1 GTSNPN, CDR2 SVGIG (reference sequence). CDR3 sequence: CAWSLLTGQGLYEQYF. As DNA, the CDR3 is TGTGCCTGGAGTCTATTGACTGGACAGGGTTTATACGAGCAGTACTTC.

As concerns this clone: This same CDR3 is encoded by further DNA sequences in the sample. The chain couples TRBV18 to TRBJ2-7; D is unresolved. Germline V lookup: CDR1 KGHSH, CDR2 LQKENI. The CDR3 has 12 amino acids. Trimming stripped 2 bases from V and 4 bases from J, with 6 bases between. The CDR3 nucleotides are TGTGCCAGCTCACCAGATACTTACGAGCAGTACTTC. Translation gives CASSPDTYEQYF.

The J gene is TRBJ1-2, the V gene TRBV6-1, with a weak D call TRBD1 (5 bases). Trimming cost V 1 base and J 7 bases, with 25 bases left between them. The CDR3 runs to 18 residues. Germline CDR1 and CDR2: MNHNS and SASEGT. CDR3 amino acids: CASSEVYPFSRQNTGYTF. The CDR3 DNA reads TGTGCCAGCAGTGAAGTTTATCCATTTTCAAGACAGAATACTGGCTACACCTTC.

This chain links TRBV27 with TRBJ1-1, with 11 bases fitting TRBD1. V shed 6 bases, J shed 0 bases, and the junction held 9 bases outside the gene matches. Germline V gene sequence: CDR1 MNHEY, CDR2 SMNVEV (reference sequence). The CDR3 totals 17 residues. CDR3 sequence: CASRPSGTGGMNTEAFF. In DNA form, the CDR3 reads TGTGCCAGCAGGCCTTCCGGGACAGGGGGGATGAACACTGAAGCTTTCTTT.

As DNA, the CDR3 is TGTGCCAGCAGTCAGACGGGAGGCAGGGGGCGAGTAAAATCTAGGGAGCTGTTTTTT. Encoded protein: CASSQTGGRGRVKSRELFF. This sequence joins TRBV27 and TRBJ2-2; D is perhaps TRBD1 (8 bases). This CDR3 is built from 19 residues. CDR1 and CDR2 (germline): MNHEY, SMNVEV (reference sequence). V was pared by 5 bases and J by 9 bases, with 31 bases between.

V gene TRBV4-1 combines with J gene TRBJ2-1; D gene unclear. Germline V CDR1 and CDR2: MGHRA, YSYEKL. CDR3 length: 14 amino acids. The V and J ends lost 3 bases and 3 bases respectively, with 9 bases between them. For the CDR3, the DNA is TGCGCCAGCAGCCAGAGTAGCAACTACAATGAGCAGTTCTTC. Its translation is CASSQSSNYNEQFF.